Below, one T cell receptor beta chain is given with its context. Its specificity is not known. The data belong to a study of T cells in narcolepsy. Profiling relied on immunoSEQ multiplex PCR, and the TCRdb table lists in-frame clones only, not all of them. The data show some 34,000 clones, under 90% seen once. Study-wide findings and caveats: Autoreactive HCRT-specific and TRIB2-specific clonotypes were marked in same-patient CSF-versus-blood CD4+ comparisons. Blood of same and different patients, but not healthy controls, reportedly held recurring autoreactive clonotypes.

V gave up 2 bases and J gave up 2 bases, with 12 bases separating them. The CDR3 runs to 15 residues. Per the germline V gene, CDR1 is GTSNPN and CDR2 is SVGIG (reference sequence). Sample: CD45RA- memory CD4+ T cells from PBMCs. The TCR originated in a human donor with narcolepsy. This sequence joins TRBV30 and TRBJ2-2, with D perhaps TRBD1 (6 bases). The CDR3 reads CAWSSGQLNTGELFF. In DNA form, the CDR3 reads TGTGCCTGGAGTTCTGGACAGTTAAACACCGGGGAGCTGTTTTTT.